These T cell receptor beta chains were read from a single sample in a study of control samples from healthy donors and cancer patients. Produced via immunoSEQ multiplex PCR; TCRdb's table is partial and in-frame only. The sample records under 200,000 clones, around 94% being singletons. The sample comprised PBMCs. The receptors shown here come from a man between 60 and 75 years old with colorectal cancer. Both conserved end residues are part of each CDR3. The D gene is left open where the match is weak. Only part of the rows carry a size: once, few, many, or a class if the clone is expanded.

.	once	TRBV20-1	TRBJ1-1	CSARWGTEAFF	TGCAGTGCTAGGTGGGGAACTGAAGCTTTCTTT
.	.	TRBV7-2	TRBJ1-3	CASARYSGNTIYF	TGTGCCAGCGCCAGGTACTCTGGAAACACCATATATTTT
.	.	TRBV7-2	TRBJ2-5	CASSSPLQETQYF	TGTGCCAGCAGCTCACCCCTGCAAGAGACCCAGTACTTC
.	.	TRBV5-1	TRBJ2-5	CASSPGVVRGQETQYF	TGCGCCAGCAGCCCGGGAGTGGTCAGGGGGCAAGAGACCCAGTACTTC
TRBD1	.	TRBV5-8	TRBJ1-5	CASSLDRARQHF	TGTGCCAGCAGCTTAGACAGGGCCCGACAGCATTTT
TRBD2	once	TRBV5-1	TRBJ2-5	CASSKVGTSVGETQYF	TGCGCCAGCAGCAAGGTGGGGACTAGCGTTGGAGAGACCCAGTACTTC
.	.	TRBV11-2	TRBJ2-5	CASSFGVGGETQYF	TGTGCCAGCAGCTTCGGGGTTGGCGGAGAGACCCAGTACTTC
.	.	TRBV7-2	TRBJ1-6	CASSLAGSRYNSPLHF	TGTGCCAGCAGCTTAGCGGGGTCCAGATATAATTCACCCCTCCACTTT
TRBD1	.	TRBV6-6	TRBJ2-7	CASSYSGGTGFYEQYF	TGTGCCAGCAGTTACTCGGGTGGGACAGGATTTTACGAGCAGTACTTC
.	once	TRBV28	TRBJ2-7	CASSSLLGSYEQYF	TGTGCCAGCAGTTCCCTATTAGGCTCCTACGAGCAGTACTTC